This record covers a single T cell receptor (beta chain). What it recognizes is unknown. The data were taken from a study of neoadjuvant anti-PD-1 for oral cavity cancer. Background on the study: Most patients had three to four biweekly doses of 3 mg/kg nivolumab before resection. Around day 43, patients without progression received a fourth nivolumab dose before surgery. General study results and limits: Higher pretreatment Treg/Th17 ratios tracked higher pretreatment blood clonality.

Germline CDR1 and CDR2: MNHNS and SASEGT. This CDR3 is 12 amino acids long. Trimming took 4 bases from V and 8 from J, leaving 11 bases between them. The protocol was immunoSEQ multiplex PCR, while the TCRdb copy is restricted to in-frame clones and leaves out a portion. The table shows about 6,900 clones, with about 79% occurring only once. The chain joins TRBV6-1 to TRBJ1-2; D ambiguous. This clonotype originated in a person aged 40 to 85 with oral cavity squamous cell carcinoma. Sequences were derived from PBMCs, sampled before nivolumab (anti-PD-1) treatment. The CDR3 reads CASSGSGYGYTF. CDR3 bases: TGTGCCAGCAGTGGTTCCGGGTACGGCTACACCTTC.